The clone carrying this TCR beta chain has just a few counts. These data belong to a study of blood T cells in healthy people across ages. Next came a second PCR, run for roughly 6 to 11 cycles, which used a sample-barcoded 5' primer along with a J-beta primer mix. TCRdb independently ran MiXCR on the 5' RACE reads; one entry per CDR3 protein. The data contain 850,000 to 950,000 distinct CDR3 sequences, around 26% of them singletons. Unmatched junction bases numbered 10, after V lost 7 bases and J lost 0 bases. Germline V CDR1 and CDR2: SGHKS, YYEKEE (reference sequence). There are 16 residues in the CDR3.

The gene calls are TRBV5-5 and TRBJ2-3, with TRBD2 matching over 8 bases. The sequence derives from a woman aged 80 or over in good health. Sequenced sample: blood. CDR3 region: CASLGPGGVSTDTQYF. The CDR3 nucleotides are TGTGCCAGCTTAGGCCCCGGGGGGGTCAGCACAGATACGCAGTATTTT.